This TCR beta chain derives from a study of CD8 T cells in Susac syndrome. RNA amounts of about 0.5 to 1 ug underwent reverse transcription with random hexamers. One entry per CDR3 protein results from TCRdb running MiXCR on the immunoSEQ multiplex PCR reads. The sample consists of approximately 220,000 distinct CDR3 sequences, 90% to 95% of them appearing once. Trimming took 5 bases from V and 3 from J; bases not matched to a gene: 6. The CDR3 totals 14 residues. Germline CDR1 and CDR2: SNHLY and FYNNEI. The chain uses TRBV2 and TRBJ2-7; 8 nucleotides match TRBD2. The sequenced sample was CD8+ T cells from PBMCs. This sequence was found in a human donor with multiple sclerosis. For the CDR3, the DNA is TGTGCCAGCAGTCGGGGACTAGGAAACTACGAGCAGTACTTC. It codes for CASSRGLGNYEQYF.